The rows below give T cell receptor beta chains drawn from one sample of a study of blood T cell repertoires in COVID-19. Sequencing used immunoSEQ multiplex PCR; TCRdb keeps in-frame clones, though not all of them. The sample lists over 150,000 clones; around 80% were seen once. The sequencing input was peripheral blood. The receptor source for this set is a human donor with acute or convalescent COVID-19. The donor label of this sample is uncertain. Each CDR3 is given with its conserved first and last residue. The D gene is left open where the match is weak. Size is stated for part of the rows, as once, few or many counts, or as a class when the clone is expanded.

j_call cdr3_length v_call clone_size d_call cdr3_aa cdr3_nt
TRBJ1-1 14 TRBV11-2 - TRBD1 CASSPTDRHTEAFF TGTGCCAGCAGCCCAACGGACAGGCACACTGAAGCTTTCTTT
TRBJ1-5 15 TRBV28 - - CASSRSGGGNQPQHF TGTGCCAGCAGTCGGTCGGGGGGGGGCAATCAGCCCCAGCATTTT
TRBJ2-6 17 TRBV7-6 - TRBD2 CASSLRGGGTGANVLTF TGTGCCAGCAGCTTACGGGGGGGTGGTACTGGGGCCAACGTCCTGACTTTC
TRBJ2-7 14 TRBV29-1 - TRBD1 CSVDSRTGSDEQYF TGCAGCGTTGATAGCCGGACAGGATCGGACGAGCAGTACTTC
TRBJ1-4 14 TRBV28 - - CASSLITGFEKLFF TGTGCCAGCAGTTTAATAACAGGGTTTGAAAAACTGTTTTTT
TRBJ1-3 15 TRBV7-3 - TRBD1 CASSEGQAAGNTIYF TGTGCCAGCAGCGAAGGACAGGCTGCTGGAAACACCATATATTTT
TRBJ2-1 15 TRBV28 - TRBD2 CASSSLAGGNNEQFF TGTGCCAGCAGTTCCCTAGCGGGAGGGAACAATGAGCAGTTCTTC
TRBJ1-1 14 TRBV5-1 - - CASSPQTMNTEAFF TGCGCCAGCAGCCCACAGACCATGAACACTGAAGCTTTCTTT
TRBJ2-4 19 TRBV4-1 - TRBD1 CASSQETGGSDRAKNIQYF TGCGCCAGCAGCCAGGAGACAGGGGGCTCAGATCGGGCCAAAAACATTCAGTACTTC
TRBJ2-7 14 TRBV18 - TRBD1 CASSQWTGVGEQYF TGTGCCAGCTCACAGTGGACAGGGGTGGGCGAGCAGTACTTC
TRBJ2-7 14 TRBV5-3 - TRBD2 CARSLERERCEQYF TGTGCCAGAAGCTTGGAGCGGGAGAGGTGCGAGCAGTACTTC
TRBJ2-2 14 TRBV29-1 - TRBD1 CSAGGTGGTGELFF TGCAGCGCCGGCGGGACAGGGGGAACCGGGGAGCTGTTTTTT
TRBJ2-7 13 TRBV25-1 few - CASISETNYEQYF TGTGCCAGCATTAGCGAGACTAACTACGAGCAGTACTTC
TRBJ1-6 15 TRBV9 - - CASSVDAGLNSPLHF TGTGCCAGCAGCGTAGATGCAGGGCTGAATTCACCCCTCCACTTT
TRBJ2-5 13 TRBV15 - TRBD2 CATSRGGSAFQYF TGTGCCACCAGCAGAGGCGGGAGCGCATTCCAGTACTTC
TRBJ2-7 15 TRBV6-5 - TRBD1 CASRVGTGGAYEQYF TGTGCCAGCAGGGTGGGGACAGGGGGAGCCTACGAGCAGTACTTC
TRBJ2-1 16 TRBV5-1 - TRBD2 CASSRGTSGSTREQFF TGCGCCAGCAGCCGCGGGACTAGCGGGAGTACCCGTGAGCAGTTCTTC
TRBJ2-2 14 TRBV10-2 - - CASSRTANTGELFF TGCGCCAGCAGCAGGACAGCGAACACCGGGGAGCTGTTTTTT
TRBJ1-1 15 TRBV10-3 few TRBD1 CAIRDRGEVNTEAFF TGTGCCATCAGGGACAGGGGAGAAGTTAACACTGAAGCTTTCTTT
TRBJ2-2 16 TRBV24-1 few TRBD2 CAVAGTSQVGTGELFF TGTGCCGTAGCCGGGACTAGCCAGGTAGGTACCGGGGAGCTGTTTTTT
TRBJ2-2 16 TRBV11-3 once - CASSGNSGAGTGELFF TGTGCCAGCAGCGGGAACTCAGGGGCGGGCACCGGGGAGCTGTTTTTT
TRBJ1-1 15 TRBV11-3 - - CASSLSTSGSTEAFF TGTGCCAGCAGCTTATCGACGTCGGGTTCCACTGAAGCTTTCTTT
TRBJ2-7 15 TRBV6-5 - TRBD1 CASSYAGTGPYEQYF TGTGCCAGCAGTTACGCCGGGACAGGGCCCTACGAGCAGTACTTC
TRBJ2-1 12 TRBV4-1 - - CASSHGSNEQFF TGCGCCAGCAGCCATGGTAGCAATGAGCAGTTCTTC
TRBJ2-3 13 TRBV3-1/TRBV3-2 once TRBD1 CASSFVGTGTQYF TGTGCCAGCAGCTTTGTCGGGACAGGGACGCAGTATTTT
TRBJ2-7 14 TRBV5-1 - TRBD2 CASRTSGDSYEQYF TGCGCCAGCAGGACTAGCGGGGACTCCTACGAGCAGTACTTC
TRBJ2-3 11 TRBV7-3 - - CASSRGTTQYF TGTGCCAGCTCCCGGGGGACTACGCAGTATTTT